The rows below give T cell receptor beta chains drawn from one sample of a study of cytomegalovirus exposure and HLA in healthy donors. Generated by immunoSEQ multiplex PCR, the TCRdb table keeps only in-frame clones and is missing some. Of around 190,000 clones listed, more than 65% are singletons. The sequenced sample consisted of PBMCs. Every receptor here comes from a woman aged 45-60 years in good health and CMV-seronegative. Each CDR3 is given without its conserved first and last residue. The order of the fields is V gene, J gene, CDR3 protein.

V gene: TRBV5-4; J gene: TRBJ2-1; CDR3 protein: ASSSRTSGSNEQF
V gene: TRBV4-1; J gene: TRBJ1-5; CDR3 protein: ASSRGQGNQPQH
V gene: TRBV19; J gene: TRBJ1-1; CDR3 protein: ASSFVAGTEAF
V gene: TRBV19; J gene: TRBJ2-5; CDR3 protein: ASSRDRGETQY
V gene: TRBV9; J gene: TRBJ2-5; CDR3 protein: ASSVASGGAETQY
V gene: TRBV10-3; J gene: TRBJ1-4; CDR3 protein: AISERQDEKLF
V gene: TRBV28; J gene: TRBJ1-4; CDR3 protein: ASSLAGDREKLF
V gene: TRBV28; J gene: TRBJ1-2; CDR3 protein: ASIPPPSHGFGYT
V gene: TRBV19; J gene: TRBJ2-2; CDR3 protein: ASSRENGELF
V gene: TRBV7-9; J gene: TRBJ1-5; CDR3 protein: ASTGDRHNQPQH
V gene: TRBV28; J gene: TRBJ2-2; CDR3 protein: ASSSPSNRIRNTGELF
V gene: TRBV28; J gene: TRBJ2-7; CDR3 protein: ASAGTSGSRVDEQY
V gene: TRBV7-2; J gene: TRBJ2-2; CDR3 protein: ASSPRTGELF
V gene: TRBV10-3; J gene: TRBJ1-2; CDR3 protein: AISEERDTIGYT
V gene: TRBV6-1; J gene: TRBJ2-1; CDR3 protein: ASSRQGGVNEQF
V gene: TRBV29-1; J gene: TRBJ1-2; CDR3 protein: SVVTDSFYGYT
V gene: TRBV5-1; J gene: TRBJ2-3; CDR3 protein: ASSLATSGESDTQY
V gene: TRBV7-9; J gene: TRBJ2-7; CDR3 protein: ASSEFKRESVYEQY
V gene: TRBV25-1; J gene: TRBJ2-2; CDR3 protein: ASTRGGNTGELF
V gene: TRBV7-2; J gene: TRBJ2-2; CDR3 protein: ASSPNGPGSTGELF
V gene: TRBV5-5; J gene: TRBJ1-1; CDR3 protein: ASRDQNTEAF
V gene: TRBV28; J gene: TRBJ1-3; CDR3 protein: ASSRNAGAGNTIY
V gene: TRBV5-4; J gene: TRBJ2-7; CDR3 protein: ASSLAGSYEQY
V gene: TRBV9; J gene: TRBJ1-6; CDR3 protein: ASSAGQGDSPLH
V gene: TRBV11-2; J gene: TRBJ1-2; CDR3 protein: ASSPGQGWGYT
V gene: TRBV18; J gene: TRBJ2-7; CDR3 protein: ASSLRQREGHNEQY
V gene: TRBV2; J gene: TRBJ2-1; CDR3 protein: ASSDLKFFPTFYNEQF
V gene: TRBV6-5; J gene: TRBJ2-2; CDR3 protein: ASSYFQVMGTGELF
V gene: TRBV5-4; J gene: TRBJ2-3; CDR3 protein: ASSPSGGADTQY
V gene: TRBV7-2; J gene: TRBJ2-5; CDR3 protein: ASSPRLSARGETQY
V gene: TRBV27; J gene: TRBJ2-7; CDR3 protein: ASSPHSGQGAYEQY
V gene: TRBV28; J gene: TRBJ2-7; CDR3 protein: ASSLGFRGALFSYEQY
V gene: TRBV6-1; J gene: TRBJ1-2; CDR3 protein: ASRDPGGRIYGYT
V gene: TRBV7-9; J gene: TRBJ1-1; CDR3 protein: ASSPGGTEAF
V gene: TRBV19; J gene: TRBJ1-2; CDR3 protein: ASINGYT